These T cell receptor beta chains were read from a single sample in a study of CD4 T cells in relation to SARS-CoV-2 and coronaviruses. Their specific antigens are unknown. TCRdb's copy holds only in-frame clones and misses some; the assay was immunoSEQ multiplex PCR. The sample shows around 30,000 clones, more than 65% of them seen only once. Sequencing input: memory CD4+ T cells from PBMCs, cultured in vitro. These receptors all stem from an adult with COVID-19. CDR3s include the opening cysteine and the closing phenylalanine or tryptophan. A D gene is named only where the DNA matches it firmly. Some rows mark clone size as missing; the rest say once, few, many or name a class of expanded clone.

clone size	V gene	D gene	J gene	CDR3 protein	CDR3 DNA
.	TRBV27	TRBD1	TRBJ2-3	CASRDSDRGGDTQYF	TGTGCCAGCAGAGATTCGGACAGGGGAGGAGATACGCAGTATTTT
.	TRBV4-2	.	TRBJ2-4	CASSQAQNIQYF	TGTGCCAGCAGCCAAGCCCAAAACATTCAGTACTTC
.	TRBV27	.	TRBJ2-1	CASSSRPKREQFF	TGTGCCAGCAGTTCCCGGCCAAAGCGTGAGCAGTTCTTC
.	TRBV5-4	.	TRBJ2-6	CASSVLSSGANVLTF	TGTGCCAGCAGTGTTCTCTCCTCTGGGGCCAACGTCCTGACTTTC
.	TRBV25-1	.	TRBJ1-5	CASKNSNQPQHF	TGTGCCAGCAAGAATAGCAATCAGCCCCAGCATTTT
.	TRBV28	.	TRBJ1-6	CASSLPGFSPLHF	TGTGCCAGCAGTCTACCGGGATTTTCACCCCTCCACTTT
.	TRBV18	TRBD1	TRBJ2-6	CASSSQGVAGANVLTF	TGTGCCAGCTCATCACAGGGGGTCGCTGGGGCCAACGTCCTGACTTTC
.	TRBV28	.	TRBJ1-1	CASSPSEETEAFF	TGTGCCAGCAGTCCCTCGGAGGAAACTGAAGCTTTCTTT
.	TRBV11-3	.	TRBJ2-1	CASSLGPPGFTYNEQFF	TGTGCCAGCAGCTTAGGACCCCCCGGGTTCACCTACAATGAGCAGTTCTTC
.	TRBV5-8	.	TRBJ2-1	CASSLVTGSHNEQFF	TGTGCCAGCAGCTTGGTAACAGGGTCCCACAATGAGCAGTTCTTC
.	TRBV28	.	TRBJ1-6	CASSLWQAASSPLHF	TGTGCCAGCAGTTTATGGCAGGCGGCGAGTTCACCCCTCCACTTT
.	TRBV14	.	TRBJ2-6	CASSQYFRGSSGANVLTF	TGTGCCAGCAGCCAATATTTCAGGGGAAGCTCTGGGGCCAACGTCCTGACTTTC
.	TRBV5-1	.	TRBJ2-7	CASARPPYEQYF	TGCGCCAGCGCCCGGCCCCCCTACGAGCAGTACTTC
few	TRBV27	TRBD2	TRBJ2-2	CASSLNVAGGHGELFF	TGTGCCAGCAGTTTAAATGTAGCGGGAGGGCACGGGGAGCTGTTTTTT
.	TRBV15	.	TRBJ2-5	CATSRGGDVETQYF	TGTGCCACCAGCAGAGGGGGGGACGTGGAGACCCAGTACTTC
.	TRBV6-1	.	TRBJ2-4	CASRETATLAKNIQYF	TGTGCCAGCCGTGAGACAGCGACCCTAGCCAAAAACATTCAGTACTTC
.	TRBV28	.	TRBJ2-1	CASSRYRAYNEQFF	TGTGCCAGCAGCAGATACAGGGCTTACAATGAGCAGTTCTTC
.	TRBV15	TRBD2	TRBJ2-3	CATSRAAGGGADTQYF	TGTGCCACCAGCAGAGCGGCGGGAGGGGGGGCAGATACGCAGTATTTT
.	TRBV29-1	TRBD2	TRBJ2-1	CSVEEGRVGRNEQFF	TGCAGCGTTGAAGAAGGGAGGGTAGGAAGAAATGAGCAGTTCTTC
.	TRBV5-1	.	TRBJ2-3	CASTHSGGTDTQYF	TGCGCCAGCACTCATTCGGGGGGCACAGATACGCAGTATTTT
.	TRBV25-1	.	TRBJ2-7	CASSESRTGHSYEQYF	TGTGCCAGCAGTGAGAGTAGGACTGGACACTCCTACGAGCAGTACTTC
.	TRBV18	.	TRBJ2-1	CASSPYPPGSSYNEQFF	TGTGCCAGCTCACCTTATCCCCCCGGGAGCTCCTACAATGAGCAGTTCTTC
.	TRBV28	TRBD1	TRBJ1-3	CASVGGGASGNTIYF	TGTGCCAGCGTAGGAGGGGGCGCGTCTGGAAACACCATATATTTT